At least ten counts were recorded for the clone carrying this TCR beta chain. Its antigen remains unknown. Authors of the study amplified TCR beta CDR3 regions from RNA transcripts. Using the HTBI primer set, a first-round RT-PCR was run on the TCR CDR3. TCRdb re-derived calls from the multiplex PCR reads in MiXCR, one entry per CDR3 protein. The table has about 130,000 distinct CDR3 sequences, more than 20% seen once; the top ten hold 65% to 80%. This specimen comes from a study of T cells in Graves' hyperthyroidism and ophthalmopathy. Broader study findings: Most thyroid-expanded clonotypes above 0.001 were also found in blood. Before onset, ophthalmopathy was predicted by the model a median approximately 6.5 months earlier.

The CDR3 is 14 residues long. The V gene end was trimmed by 5 bases and the J gene end by 6 bases; junction bases not matched to a gene: 8. Germline CDR1 is SEHNR and CDR2 is FQNEAQ (reference sequence). V and J are TRBV7-9 and TRBJ2-3; 7 bases are shared with TRBD1. The receptor's source is a woman in her fifties or sixties with Graves' hyperthyroidism that later progressed to Graves' ophthalmopathy. Sample: blood. The CDR3 loop is CASSNRDSGDTQYF. CDR3 DNA: TGTGCCAGCAGCAACCGGGACAGTGGCGATACGCAGTATTTT.